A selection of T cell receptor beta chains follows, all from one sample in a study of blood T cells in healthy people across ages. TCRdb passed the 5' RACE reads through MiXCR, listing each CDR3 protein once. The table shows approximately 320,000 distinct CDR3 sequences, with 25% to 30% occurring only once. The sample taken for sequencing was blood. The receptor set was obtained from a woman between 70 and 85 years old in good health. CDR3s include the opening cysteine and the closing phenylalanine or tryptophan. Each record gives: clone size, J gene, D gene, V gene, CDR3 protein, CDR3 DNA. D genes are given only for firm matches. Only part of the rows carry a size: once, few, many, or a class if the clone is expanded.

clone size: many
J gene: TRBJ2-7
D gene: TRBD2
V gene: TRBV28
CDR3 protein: CASSSSGGGTYEQYF
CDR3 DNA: TGTGCCAGCAGTTCCTCAGGCGGGGGGACCTACGAGCAGTACTTC

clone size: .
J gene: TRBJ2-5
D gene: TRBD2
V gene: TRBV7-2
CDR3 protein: CASSSPGLAVETQYF
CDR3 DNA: TGTGCCAGCAGCTCCCCCGGACTAGCGGTGGAGACCCAGTACTTC

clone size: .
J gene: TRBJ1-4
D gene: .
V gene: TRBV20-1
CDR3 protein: CSASGGGRGGEKLFF
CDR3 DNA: TGCAGTGCTAGCGGAGGAGGGAGGGGTGGAGAAAAACTGTTTTTT

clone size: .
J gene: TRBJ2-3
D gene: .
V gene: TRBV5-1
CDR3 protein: CASSMKLAQTDTQYF
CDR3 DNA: TGCGCCAGCAGCATGAAATTGGCCCAGACAGATACGCAGTATTTT

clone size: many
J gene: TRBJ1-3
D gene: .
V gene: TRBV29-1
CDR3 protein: CSVIQDSGNTIYF
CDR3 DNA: TGCAGCGTAATACAGGACTCTGGAAACACCATATATTTT

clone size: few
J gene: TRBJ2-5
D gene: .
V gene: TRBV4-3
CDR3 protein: CASSRRTQETQYF
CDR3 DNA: TGCGCCAGCAGCCGACGGACCCAAGAGACCCAGTACTTC

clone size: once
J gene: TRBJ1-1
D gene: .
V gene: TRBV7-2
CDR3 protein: CASSLAGWERNTEAFF
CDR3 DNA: TGTGCCAGCAGCTTAGCGGGCTGGGAACGGAACACTGAAGCTTTCTTT

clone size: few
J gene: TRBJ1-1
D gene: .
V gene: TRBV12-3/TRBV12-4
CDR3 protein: CASSLETGSEAFF
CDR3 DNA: TGTGCCAGCAGTCTTGAAACAGGATCTGAAGCTTTCTTT

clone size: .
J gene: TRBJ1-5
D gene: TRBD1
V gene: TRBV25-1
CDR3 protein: CASRGQGTEPQHF
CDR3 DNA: TGTGCCAGCCGAGGACAGGGGACGGAGCCCCAGCATTTT

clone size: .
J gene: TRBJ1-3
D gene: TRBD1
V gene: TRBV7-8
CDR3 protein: CASSTRQGGGFGNTIYF
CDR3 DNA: TGTGCCAGCAGCACGCGACAGGGAGGGGGTTTCGGAAACACCATATATTTT

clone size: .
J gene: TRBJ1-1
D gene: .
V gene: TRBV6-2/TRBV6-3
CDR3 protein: CASSYGGRVSSEAFF
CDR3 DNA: TGTGCCAGCAGTTACGGGGGGCGCGTTTCTTCTGAAGCTTTCTTT

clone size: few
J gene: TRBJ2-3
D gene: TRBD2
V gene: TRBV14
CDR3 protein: CASSQDEAAGRRDTQYF
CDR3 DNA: TGTGCCAGCAGCCAAGATGAGGCAGCGGGAAGGAGGGATACGCAGTATTTT

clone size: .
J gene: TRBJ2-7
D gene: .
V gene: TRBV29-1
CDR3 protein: CSAAGISGASYEQYF
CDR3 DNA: TGCAGCGCTGCAGGTATTTCAGGGGCCTCTTACGAGCAGTACTTC

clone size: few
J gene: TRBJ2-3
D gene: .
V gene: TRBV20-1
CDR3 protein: CSASSLDGPDTQYF
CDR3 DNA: TGCAGTGCTAGTTCTCTAGATGGTCCAGATACGCAGTATTTT

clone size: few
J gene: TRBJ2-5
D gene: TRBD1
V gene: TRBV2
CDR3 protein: CASSEEGTVVETQYF
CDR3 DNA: TGTGCCAGCAGTGAGGAAGGGACAGTAGTAGAGACCCAGTACTTC

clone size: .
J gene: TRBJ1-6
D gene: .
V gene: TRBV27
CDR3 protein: CASNPRRQTASPLHF
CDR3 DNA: TGTGCCAGCAACCCGCGCCGACAGACGGCTTCACCCCTCCACTTT

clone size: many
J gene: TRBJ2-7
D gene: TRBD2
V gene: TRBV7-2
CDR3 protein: CASSRTSGNYEQYF
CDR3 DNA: TGTGCCAGCTCCCGGACTAGCGGTAATTACGAGCAGTACTTC

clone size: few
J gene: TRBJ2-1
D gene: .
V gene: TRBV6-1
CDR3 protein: CASSELTRRNEQFF
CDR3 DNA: TGTGCCAGCAGTGAATTGACTAGACGTAATGAGCAGTTCTTC

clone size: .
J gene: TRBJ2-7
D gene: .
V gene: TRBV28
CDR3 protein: CASSTRERPTYEQYF
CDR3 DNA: TGTGCCAGCAGTACCAGAGAACGGCCTACCTACGAGCAGTACTTC

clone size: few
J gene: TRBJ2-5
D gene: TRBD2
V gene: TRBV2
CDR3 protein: CASSDLTSYGETQYF
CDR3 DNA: TGTGCCAGCAGTGATTTGACTAGCTACGGGGAGACCCAGTACTTC

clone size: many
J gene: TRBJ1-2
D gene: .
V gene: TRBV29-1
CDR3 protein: CSVELWSYGYTF
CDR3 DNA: TGCAGCGTTGAGCTTTGGAGCTATGGCTACACCTTC

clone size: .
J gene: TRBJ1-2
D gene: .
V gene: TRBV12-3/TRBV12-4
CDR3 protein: CASTTSGSAKGYGYTF
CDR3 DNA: TGTGCCAGCACCACTTCGGGTAGCGCAAAGGGGTATGGCTACACCTTC

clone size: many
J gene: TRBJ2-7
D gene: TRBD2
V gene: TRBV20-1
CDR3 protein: CSARDLTSGRYEQYF
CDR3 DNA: TGCAGTGCTAGAGATCTAACTAGCGGTCGCTACGAGCAGTACTTC

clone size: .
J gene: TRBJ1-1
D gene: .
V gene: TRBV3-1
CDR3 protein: CASQPAGRGDAAEAFF
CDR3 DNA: TGTGCCAGCCAACCAGCCGGACGGGGGGACGCCGCTGAAGCTTTCTTT

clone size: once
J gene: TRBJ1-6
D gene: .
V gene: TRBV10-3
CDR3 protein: CAISELYSETSPLHF
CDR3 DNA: TGTGCCATCAGTGAGTTGTACAGTGAGACTTCACCCCTCCACTTT

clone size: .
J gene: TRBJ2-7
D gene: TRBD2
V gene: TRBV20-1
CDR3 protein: CSARGVVAGAGTYEQYF
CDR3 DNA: TGCAGTGCTAGAGGGGTGGTAGCGGGAGCGGGGACCTACGAGCAGTACTTC

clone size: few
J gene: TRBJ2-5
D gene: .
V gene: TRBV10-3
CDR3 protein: CAISKDEGVTQYF
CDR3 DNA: TGTGCCATCAGCAAAGATGAAGGGGTGACCCAGTACTTC

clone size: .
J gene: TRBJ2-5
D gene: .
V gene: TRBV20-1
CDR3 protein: CSAISQETQYF
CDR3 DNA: TGCAGTGCTATCTCCCAAGAGACCCAGTACTTC

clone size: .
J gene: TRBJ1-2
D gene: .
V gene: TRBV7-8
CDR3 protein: CASSLKAGTGTARPYGYTF
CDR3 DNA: TGTGCCAGCAGCTTAAAGGCGGGCACAGGCACGGCACGGCCCTATGGCTACACCTTC

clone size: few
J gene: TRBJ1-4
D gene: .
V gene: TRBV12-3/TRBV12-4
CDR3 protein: CASSFSQGEKLFF
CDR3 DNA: TGTGCCAGCAGTTTTAGCCAAGGGGAAAAACTGTTTTTT

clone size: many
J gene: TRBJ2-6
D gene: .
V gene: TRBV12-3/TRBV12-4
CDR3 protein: CASSLRVAGANVLTF
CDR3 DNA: TGTGCCAGCAGTTTAAGGGTGGCTGGGGCCAACGTCCTGACTTTC

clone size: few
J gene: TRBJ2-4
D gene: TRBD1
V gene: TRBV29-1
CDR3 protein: CSVVQGRLAKNIQYF
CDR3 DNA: TGCAGCGTTGTACAGGGGCGCCTAGCCAAAAACATTCAGTACTTC

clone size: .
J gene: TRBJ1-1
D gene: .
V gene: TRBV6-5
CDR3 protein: CASKGPTDTEAFF
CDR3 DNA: TGTGCCAGCAAAGGTCCCACAGACACTGAAGCTTTCTTT

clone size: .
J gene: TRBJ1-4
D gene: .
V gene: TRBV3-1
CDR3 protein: CASSDLGTNEKLFF
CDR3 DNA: TGTGCCAGCAGCGATCTTGGGACTAATGAAAAACTGTTTTTT

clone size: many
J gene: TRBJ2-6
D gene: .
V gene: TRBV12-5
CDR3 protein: CASGPGQSGANVLTF
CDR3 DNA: TGTGCTAGTGGTCCCGGACAGTCTGGGGCCAACGTCCTGACTTTC

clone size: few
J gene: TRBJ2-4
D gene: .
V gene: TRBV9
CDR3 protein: CASSAQVGRRGRRRAKNIQYF
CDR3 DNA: TGTGCCAGCAGCGCCCAAGTGGGACGCCGGGGGCGTCGCAGGGCCAAAAACATTCAGTACTTC

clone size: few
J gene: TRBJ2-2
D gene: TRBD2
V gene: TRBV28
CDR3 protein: CASHSGSGTGELFF
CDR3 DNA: TGTGCCAGCCATAGCGGGAGTGGCACCGGGGAGCTGTTTTTT

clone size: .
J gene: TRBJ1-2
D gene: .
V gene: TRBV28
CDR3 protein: CASSFFGTQAGNGYTF
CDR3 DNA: TGTGCCAGCAGTTTTTTTGGGACACAGGCAGGGAATGGCTACACCTTC

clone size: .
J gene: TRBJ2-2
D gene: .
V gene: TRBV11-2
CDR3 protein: CASSLGQLDTGELFF
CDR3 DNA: TGTGCCAGCAGCTTAGGCCAGCTAGACACCGGGGAGCTGTTTTTT

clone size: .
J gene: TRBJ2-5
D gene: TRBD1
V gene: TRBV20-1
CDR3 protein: CSARDALTGVETQYF
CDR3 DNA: TGCAGTGCTAGAGATGCCCTGACAGGGGTTGAGACCCAGTACTTC